This T cell receptor beta chain was sequenced during a study of blood T cells in healthy people across ages. Study-wide context: Template-switching capture recovered about one barcoded beta molecule per two T cells.

A second 7 to 11 cycle PCR used barcoded and J-beta primers. From the 5' RACE reads, TCRdb called clonotypes with MiXCR, one entry per CDR3 protein. The sample has 1.8 million or so distinct CDR3 sequences, approximately 39% seen once. Study results and caveats: Long-lived donors had more naive CD4+ cells and higher diversity than aged donors.

This CDR3 comprises 13 residues. V was trimmed by 4 bases and J by 8 bases, leaving 13 bases between them. Comment on this clonotype: Its specificity is unknown.

The rearrangement links TRBV12-3 or TRBV12-4 to TRBJ2-3; TRBD2 might be the D (6 bases). This sequence was found in a human donor in good health. The specimen sequenced was blood. Written as DNA, the CDR3 is TGTGCCAGCAGTTCCGGGACTCCTGTTACGCAGTATTTT. It codes for CASSSGTPVTQYF.